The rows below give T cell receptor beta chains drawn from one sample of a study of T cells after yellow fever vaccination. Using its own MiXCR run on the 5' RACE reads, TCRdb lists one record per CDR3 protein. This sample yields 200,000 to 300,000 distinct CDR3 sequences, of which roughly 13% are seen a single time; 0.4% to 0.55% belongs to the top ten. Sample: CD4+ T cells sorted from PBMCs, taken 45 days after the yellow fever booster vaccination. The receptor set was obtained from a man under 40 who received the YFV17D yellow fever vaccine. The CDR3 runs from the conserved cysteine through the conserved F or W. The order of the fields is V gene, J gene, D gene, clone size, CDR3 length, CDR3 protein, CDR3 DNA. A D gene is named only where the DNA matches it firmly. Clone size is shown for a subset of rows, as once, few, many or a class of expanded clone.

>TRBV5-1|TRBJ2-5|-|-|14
CASSLGIAEKTQYF
TGCGCCAGCAGCTTGGGGATAGCGGAAAAGACCCAGTACTTC
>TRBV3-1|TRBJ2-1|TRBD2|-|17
CASSPQGTSGPYNEQFF
TGTGCCAGCAGCCCACAAGGGACTAGCGGGCCGTACAATGAGCAGTTCTTC
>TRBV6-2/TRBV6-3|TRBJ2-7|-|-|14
CASSAGGSGYEQYF
TGTGCCAGCAGTGCCGGAGGTAGCGGCTACGAGCAGTACTTC
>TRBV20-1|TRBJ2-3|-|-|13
CSARGLLTDTQYF
TGCAGTGCTAGAGGGCTTCTCACAGATACGCAGTATTTT
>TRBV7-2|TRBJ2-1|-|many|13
CASIMGRDSEQFF
TGTGCCAGTATCATGGGTCGGGATAGTGAGCAGTTCTTC
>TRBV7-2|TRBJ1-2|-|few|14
CASSPYTTDYGYTF
TGTGCCAGCAGCCCCTACACGACGGACTATGGCTACACCTTC
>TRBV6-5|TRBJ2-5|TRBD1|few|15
CASSFDRGGGETQYF
TGTGCCAGCAGTTTCGACAGGGGAGGAGGAGAGACCCAGTACTTC
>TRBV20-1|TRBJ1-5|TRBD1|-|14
CSANRGRSNQPQHF
TGCAGTGCAAACAGGGGGCGAAGCAATCAGCCCCAGCATTTT
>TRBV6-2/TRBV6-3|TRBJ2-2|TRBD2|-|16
CASSQRTSGNTGELFF
TGTGCCAGCAGTCAACGAACTAGCGGCAACACCGGGGAGCTGTTTTTT
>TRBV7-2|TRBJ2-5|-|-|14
CASTQQGGQETQYF
TGTGCCAGCACCCAACAAGGGGGGCAGGAGACCCAGTACTTC
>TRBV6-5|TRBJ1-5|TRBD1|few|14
CASSPTGGKESQHF
TGTGCCAGCAGTCCGACAGGGGGCAAGGAGTCCCAGCATTTT
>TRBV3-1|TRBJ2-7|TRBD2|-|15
CASSQGRLAVSEQYF
TGTGCCAGCAGCCAAGGCCGACTAGCGGTGAGCGAGCAGTACTTC
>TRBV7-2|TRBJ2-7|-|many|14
CASSLMKVSYEQYF
TGTGCCAGCAGCTTGATGAAGGTATCCTACGAGCAGTACTTC
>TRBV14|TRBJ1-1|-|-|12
CASSQDYAAAFF
TGTGCCAGCAGCCAAGACTATGCTGCTGCTTTCTTT
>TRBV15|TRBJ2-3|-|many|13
CATSRDQGAAQYF
TGTGCCACCAGCAGAGATCAAGGCGCTGCGCAGTATTTT
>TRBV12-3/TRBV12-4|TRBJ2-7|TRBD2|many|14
CASSFSGGPREQYF
TGTGCCAGCAGTTTTTCGGGAGGGCCCAGGGAGCAGTACTTC
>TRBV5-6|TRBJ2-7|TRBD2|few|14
CASSLSSGRYEQYF
TGTGCCAGCAGCTTGTCTAGCGGGAGGTACGAGCAGTACTTC
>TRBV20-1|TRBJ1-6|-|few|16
CSAKVPGHVYNSPLHF
TGCAGTGCAAAAGTCCCGGGACACGTCTATAATTCACCCCTCCACTTT
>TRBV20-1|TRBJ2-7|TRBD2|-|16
CSARSGLAIPYREQYF
TGCAGTGCTAGAAGTGGACTAGCCATTCCGTATCGGGAGCAGTACTTC
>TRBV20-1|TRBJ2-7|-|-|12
CSAREGSYEQYF
TGCAGTGCTAGAGAAGGATCCTACGAGCAGTACTTC
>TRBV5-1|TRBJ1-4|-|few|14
CASSLGQKSEKLFF
TGCGCCAGCAGCTTGGGGCAGAAGTCCGAAAAACTGTTTTTT
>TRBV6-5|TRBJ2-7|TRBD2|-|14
CASSLTSGRYEQYF
TGTGCCAGCAGCTTAACTAGCGGGAGGTACGAGCAGTACTTC
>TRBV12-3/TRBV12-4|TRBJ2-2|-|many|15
CASSSQALASGELFF
TGTGCCAGCAGTTCCCAAGCGCTAGCATCTGGGGAGCTGTTTTTT
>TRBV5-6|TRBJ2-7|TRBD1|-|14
CASSRQGPSYEQYF
TGTGCCAGCAGCCGACAGGGACCCTCCTACGAGCAGTACTTC
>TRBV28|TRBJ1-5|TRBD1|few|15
CASSWGQGANQPQHF
TGTGCCAGCAGTTGGGGACAGGGGGCTAATCAGCCCCAGCATTTT
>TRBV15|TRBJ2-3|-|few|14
CATSREASTDTQYF
TGTGCCACCAGCAGAGAGGCATCCACAGATACGCAGTATTTT
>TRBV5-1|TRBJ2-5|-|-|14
CASALEGRRETQYF
TGCGCCAGCGCCCTCGAAGGCAGAAGAGAGACCCAGTACTTC
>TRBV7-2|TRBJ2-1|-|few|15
CASRAGKQIYNEQFF
TGTGCCAGCAGAGCTGGAAAGCAAATTTACAATGAGCAGTTCTTC
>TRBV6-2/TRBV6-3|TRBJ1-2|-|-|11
CASSYPSGYTF
TGTGCCAGCAGTTACCCGAGTGGCTACACCTTC
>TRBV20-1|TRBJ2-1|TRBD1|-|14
CSAKDRGLDNEQFF
TGCAGTGCTAAAGACAGGGGCCTCGACAATGAGCAGTTCTTC
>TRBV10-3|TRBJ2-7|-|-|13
CAISDGLLHEQYF
TGTGCCATCAGTGATGGTCTGCTCCACGAGCAGTACTTC
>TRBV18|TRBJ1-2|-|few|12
CASSREWSGYTF
TGTGCCAGCTCACGCGAATGGTCCGGCTACACCTTC
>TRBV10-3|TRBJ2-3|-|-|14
CAIRSGSSTDTQYF
TGTGCCATCAGGAGCGGATCTAGCACAGATACGCAGTATTTT
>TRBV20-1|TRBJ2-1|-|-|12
CSARGGAGEQFF
TGCAGTGCTAGAGGGGGGGCGGGGGAGCAGTTCTTC
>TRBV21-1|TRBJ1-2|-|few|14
CASEWDRGRKGYTF
TGTGCCAGCGAATGGGACAGGGGGCGGAAGGGCTACACCTTC
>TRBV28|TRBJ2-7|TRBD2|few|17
CASTDGTSGRARYEQYF
TGTGCCAGCACTGACGGGACTAGCGGGAGGGCCCGGTACGAGCAGTACTTC